This TCR beta chain is from a study of blood T cell repertoires in COVID-19 (dated by TCRdb to between 2020 and 2021). Describing the broader study: Samples from collaborators originated in the United States, Italy and Spain and spanned both the acute and convalescent phases of COVID-19. The repertoires were made available in a free public database intended to serve as a resource for research on the immune response to SARS-CoV-2. Samples came from the ongoing ImmuneRACE study (first 160 participants) plus 1,254 subjects from 6 global collaborators. A de-identified subject ID, COVID-19 status, age in years and sex were almost always included in the sample metadata. Subjects who had been exposed to COVID-19, were actively infected with it, or had recovered from it provided the deeply sampled blood TCRbeta repertoires that made up the dataset. The prospective study material was composed of cDNA or gDNA derived from T cells, B-cell-depleted T cells, or PBMCs. HLA class I and class II types, where available, came from metadata supplied by the sample provider rather than from assay-based typing. Summary of the overall study and its limitations: The quantity of clinical and demographic metadata differed by source and by participant and was supplied without curation.

The table lists this clone with a count of one. Its antigen remains undetermined. Base qualities are not provided; no much larger clone lies one nucleotide away. CDR1 and CDR2 (SEHNR, FQNEAQ) derive from the germline V gene (reference sequence). The V and J ends are trimmed by 2 bases and 0 bases, leaving 14 bases between them. Including the terminal cysteine and phenylalanine, the CDR3 comprises 16 residues. Only the CDR3 portion is preserved as DNA: 48 bases, with reading frame beginning at the first base. Participants in the prospective study were enrolled through a virtual design, were aged about 18 to 100 years, and lived in about two dozen United States geographic areas. Cohort assignment in the prospective study relied on participant-reported clinical history from a screening survey and a study questionnaire. For ImmuneRACE Cohort 3, a participant was defined as recovered based on two consecutive negative NP/OP PCR tests, clearance by a healthcare professional, or resolution of symptoms. In the prospective study, whole blood, serum and a nasopharyngeal or oropharyngeal swab were collected from each participant by mobile phlebotomists. Participants in the prospective study had the option to provide additional blood draws and questionnaires over a roughly 2-month period. Before DNA extraction, blood samples from the prospective study were shipped at room temperature or frozen.

TCRbeta CDR3 regions were amplified from genomic DNA using the immunoSEQ Assay, a bias-controlled multiplex PCR. Concerning the study's data processing: The number of nucleated cells in each sample was estimated from the amplification of reference gene primers within the assay. Sequence reads were collapsed and filtered to measure the absolute abundance of every unique TCRbeta CDR3 rearrangement. For each sample, productive Simpson clonality was calculated as the square root of Simpson's diversity index over productive rearrangements. Sourced from immuneACCESS, this table was stored by TCRdb with only in-frame sequences that have V and J called. A share of the clones is absent; for the studies checked, an unresolved V gene accounts for under half, and the remainder has no known explanation. V, J and clone size were drawn from that table, and D and trimming were deduced from the DNA. The sample data list about 380,000 clones, and more than 75% of these were observed just once. The ten most abundant clones make up around 3% of the sample.

The V gene is TRBV7-9 and the J gene is TRBJ2-7, with no confident D gene call. Sequencing used PBMCs or T cells enriched from blood (not recorded which). The TCR was taken from a woman aged 25 to 39 who had recovered from COVID-19. The encoded CDR3 is CASSLLGQPSSYEQYF. The nucleotide sequence is given as TGTGCCAGCAGCTTACTTGGGCAGCCCAGCTCCTACGAGCAGTACTTC.